This TCR beta chain was documented in a study of liver allograft versus peripheral blood T cells. Study overall: Recipients' peripheral blood T cell receptor repertoires were compared with those in transplanted livers.

This clonotype was picked up a small number of times. There are 15 residues in the CDR3. V dropped 1 base and J dropped 0 bases, with 9 bases sitting between them. In TCRdb, the reads were re-called with MiXCR into one record per CDR3 protein. The data hold approximately 3,500 distinct CDR3 sequences, with 15% observed a single time. The source is a human patient who had a liver transplant. Some T cells may possibly be graft donor cells. J is TRBJ1-2 and V is TRBV12-3 or TRBV12-4; D gene unclear. The CDR3 is CASSLDGYTNYGYTF. CDR3 nucleotides: TGTGCCAGCAGTTTAGACGGGTATACTAACTATGGCTACACCTTC.